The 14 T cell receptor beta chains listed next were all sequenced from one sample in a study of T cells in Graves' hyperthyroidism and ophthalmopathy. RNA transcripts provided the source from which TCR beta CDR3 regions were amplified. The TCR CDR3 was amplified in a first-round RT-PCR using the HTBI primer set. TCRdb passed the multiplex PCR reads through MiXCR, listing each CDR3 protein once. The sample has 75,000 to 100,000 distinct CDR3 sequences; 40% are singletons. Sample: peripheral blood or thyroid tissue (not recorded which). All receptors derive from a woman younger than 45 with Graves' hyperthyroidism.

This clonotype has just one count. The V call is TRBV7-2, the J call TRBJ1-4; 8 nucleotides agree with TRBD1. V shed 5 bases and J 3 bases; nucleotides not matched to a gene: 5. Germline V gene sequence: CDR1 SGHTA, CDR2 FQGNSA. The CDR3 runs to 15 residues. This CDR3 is CASSDTGGPNEKLFF. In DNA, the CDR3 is TGTGCCAGCAGCGATACAGGGGGACCTAATGAAAAACTGTTTTTT.

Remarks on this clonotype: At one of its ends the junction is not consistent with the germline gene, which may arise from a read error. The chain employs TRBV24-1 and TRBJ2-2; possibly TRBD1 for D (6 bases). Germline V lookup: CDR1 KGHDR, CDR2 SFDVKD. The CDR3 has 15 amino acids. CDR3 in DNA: TGTGCCACCAGTCGCCGGGACACCCGGATCGGGCAGCTGTTTTTT. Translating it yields CATSRRDTRIGQLFF.

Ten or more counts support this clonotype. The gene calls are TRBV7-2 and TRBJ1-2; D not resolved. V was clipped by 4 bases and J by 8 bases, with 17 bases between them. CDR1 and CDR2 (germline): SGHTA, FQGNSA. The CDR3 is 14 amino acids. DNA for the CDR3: TGTGCCAGCAGCTCTCGAGTATTAGCTATCGGCTACACCTTC. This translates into CASSSRVLAIGYTF.

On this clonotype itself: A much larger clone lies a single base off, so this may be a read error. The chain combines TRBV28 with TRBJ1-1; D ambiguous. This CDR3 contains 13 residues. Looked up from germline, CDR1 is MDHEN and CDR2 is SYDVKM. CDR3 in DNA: TGTGGCAGCAGTTTATCATGGGGCACTGAAGCTTTCTTT. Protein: CGSSLSWGTEAFF.

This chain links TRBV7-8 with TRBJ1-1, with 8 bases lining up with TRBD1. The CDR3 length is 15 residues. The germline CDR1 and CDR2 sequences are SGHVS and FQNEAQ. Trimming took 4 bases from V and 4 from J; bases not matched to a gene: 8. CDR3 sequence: CASSSLTGDVTEAFF. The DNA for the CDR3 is TGTGCCAGCAGCTCTCTGACAGGGGATGTCACTGAAGCTTTCTTT.

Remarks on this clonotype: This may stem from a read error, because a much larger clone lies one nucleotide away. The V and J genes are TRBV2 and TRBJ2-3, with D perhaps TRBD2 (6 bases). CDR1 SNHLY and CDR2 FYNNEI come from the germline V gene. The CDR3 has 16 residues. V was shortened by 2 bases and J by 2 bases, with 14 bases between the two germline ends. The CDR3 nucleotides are TGTGCCAGCAGTGAATGGATAACGGGACTCACAGATACGCAGTATTTT. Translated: CASSEWITGLTDTQYF.

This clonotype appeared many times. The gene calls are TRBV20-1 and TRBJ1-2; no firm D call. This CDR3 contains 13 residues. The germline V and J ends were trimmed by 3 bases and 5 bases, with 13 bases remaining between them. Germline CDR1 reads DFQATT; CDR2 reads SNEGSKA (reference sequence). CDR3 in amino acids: CSASSRGLYGYTF. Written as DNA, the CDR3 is TGCAGTGCTAGTTCCAGAGGGCTATATGGCTACACCTTC.

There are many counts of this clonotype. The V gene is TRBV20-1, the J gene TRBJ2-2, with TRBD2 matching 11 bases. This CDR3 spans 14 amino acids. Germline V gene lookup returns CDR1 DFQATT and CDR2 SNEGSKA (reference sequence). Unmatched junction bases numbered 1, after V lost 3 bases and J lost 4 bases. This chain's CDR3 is CSASSGRATGELFF. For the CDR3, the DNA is TGCAGTGCTAGTAGCGGGAGGGCCACCGGGGAGCTGTTTTTT.

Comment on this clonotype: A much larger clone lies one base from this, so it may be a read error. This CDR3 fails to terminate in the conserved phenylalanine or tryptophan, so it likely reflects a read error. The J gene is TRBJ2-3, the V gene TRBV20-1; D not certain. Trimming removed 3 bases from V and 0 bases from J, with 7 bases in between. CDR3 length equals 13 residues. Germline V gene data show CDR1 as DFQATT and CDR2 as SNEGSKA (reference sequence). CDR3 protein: CSARFGSTDTQYL. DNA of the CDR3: TGCAGTGCTAGGTTCGGGAGCACAGATACGCAGTATCTT.

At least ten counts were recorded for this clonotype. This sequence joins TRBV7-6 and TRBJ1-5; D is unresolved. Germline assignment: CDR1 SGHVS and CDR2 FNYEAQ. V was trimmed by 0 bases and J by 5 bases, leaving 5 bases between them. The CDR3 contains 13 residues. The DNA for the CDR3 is TGTGCCAGCAGCTTAGCGGACGATCAGCCCCAGCATTTT. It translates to CASSLADDQPQHF.

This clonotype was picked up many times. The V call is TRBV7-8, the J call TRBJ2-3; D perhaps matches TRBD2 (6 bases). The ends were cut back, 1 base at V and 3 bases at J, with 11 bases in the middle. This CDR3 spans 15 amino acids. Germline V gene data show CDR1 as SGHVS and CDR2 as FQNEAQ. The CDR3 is CASSLGLASTDTQYF. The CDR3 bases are TGTGCCAGCAGCTTAGGGCTAGCGTCGACAGATACGCAGTATTTT.

The CDR3 protein is CASSGTSGRQTQYF. Written as DNA, the CDR3 is TGTGCCAGCTCGGGGACTAGCGGGAGGCAGACCCAGTACTTC. The chain couples TRBV7-8 to TRBJ2-5, with 15 positions matching TRBD2. CDR1 SGHVS and CDR2 FQNEAQ come from the germline V gene. V lost 8 bases and J lost 6; bases outside the gene matches: 4. This CDR3 comprises 14 residues. The variable domain in full, completed from reference TRBV7-8 and TRBJ2-5, reads GAGVSQSPRYKVAKRGQDVALRCDPISGHVSLFWYQQALGQGPEFLTYFQNEAQLDKSGLPSDRFFAERPEGSVSTLKIQRTQQEDSAVYLCASSGTSGRQTQYFGPGTRLLVL.

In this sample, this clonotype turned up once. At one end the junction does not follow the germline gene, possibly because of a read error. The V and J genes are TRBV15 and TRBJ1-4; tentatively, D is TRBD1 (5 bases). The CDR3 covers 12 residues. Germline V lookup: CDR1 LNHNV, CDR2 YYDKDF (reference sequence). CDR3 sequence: CAKPGISEKPFF. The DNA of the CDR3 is TGTGCTAAGCCAGGGATAAGTGAAAAACCGTTTTTT. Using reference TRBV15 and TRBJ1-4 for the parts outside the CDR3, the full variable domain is DAMVIQNPRYQVTQFGKPVTLSCSQTLNHNVMYWYQQKSSQAPKLLFHYYDKDFNNEADTPDNFQSRRPNTSFCFLDIRSPGLGDTAMYLCAKPGISEKPFFGSGTQLSVL.

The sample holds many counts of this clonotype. CDR3 sequence (DNA): TGTGCCAGCATCCCGCTCGGTGCTGGGGCCAACGTCCTGACTTTC. It codes for CASIPLGAGANVLTF. The chain joins TRBV5-5 to TRBJ2-6; the D is unclear. Looked up from germline, CDR1 is SGHKS and CDR2 is YYEKEE (reference sequence). V lost 6 bases and J lost 2, with 12 bases in between. This CDR3 contains 15 residues. Complete variable domain (other parts from reference TRBV5-5 and TRBJ2-6): DAGVTQSPTHLIKTRGQQVTLRCSPISGHKSVSWYQQVLGQGPQFIFQYYEKEERGRGNFPDRFSARQFPNYSSELNVNALLLGDSALYLCASIPLGAGANVLTFGAGSRLTVL.